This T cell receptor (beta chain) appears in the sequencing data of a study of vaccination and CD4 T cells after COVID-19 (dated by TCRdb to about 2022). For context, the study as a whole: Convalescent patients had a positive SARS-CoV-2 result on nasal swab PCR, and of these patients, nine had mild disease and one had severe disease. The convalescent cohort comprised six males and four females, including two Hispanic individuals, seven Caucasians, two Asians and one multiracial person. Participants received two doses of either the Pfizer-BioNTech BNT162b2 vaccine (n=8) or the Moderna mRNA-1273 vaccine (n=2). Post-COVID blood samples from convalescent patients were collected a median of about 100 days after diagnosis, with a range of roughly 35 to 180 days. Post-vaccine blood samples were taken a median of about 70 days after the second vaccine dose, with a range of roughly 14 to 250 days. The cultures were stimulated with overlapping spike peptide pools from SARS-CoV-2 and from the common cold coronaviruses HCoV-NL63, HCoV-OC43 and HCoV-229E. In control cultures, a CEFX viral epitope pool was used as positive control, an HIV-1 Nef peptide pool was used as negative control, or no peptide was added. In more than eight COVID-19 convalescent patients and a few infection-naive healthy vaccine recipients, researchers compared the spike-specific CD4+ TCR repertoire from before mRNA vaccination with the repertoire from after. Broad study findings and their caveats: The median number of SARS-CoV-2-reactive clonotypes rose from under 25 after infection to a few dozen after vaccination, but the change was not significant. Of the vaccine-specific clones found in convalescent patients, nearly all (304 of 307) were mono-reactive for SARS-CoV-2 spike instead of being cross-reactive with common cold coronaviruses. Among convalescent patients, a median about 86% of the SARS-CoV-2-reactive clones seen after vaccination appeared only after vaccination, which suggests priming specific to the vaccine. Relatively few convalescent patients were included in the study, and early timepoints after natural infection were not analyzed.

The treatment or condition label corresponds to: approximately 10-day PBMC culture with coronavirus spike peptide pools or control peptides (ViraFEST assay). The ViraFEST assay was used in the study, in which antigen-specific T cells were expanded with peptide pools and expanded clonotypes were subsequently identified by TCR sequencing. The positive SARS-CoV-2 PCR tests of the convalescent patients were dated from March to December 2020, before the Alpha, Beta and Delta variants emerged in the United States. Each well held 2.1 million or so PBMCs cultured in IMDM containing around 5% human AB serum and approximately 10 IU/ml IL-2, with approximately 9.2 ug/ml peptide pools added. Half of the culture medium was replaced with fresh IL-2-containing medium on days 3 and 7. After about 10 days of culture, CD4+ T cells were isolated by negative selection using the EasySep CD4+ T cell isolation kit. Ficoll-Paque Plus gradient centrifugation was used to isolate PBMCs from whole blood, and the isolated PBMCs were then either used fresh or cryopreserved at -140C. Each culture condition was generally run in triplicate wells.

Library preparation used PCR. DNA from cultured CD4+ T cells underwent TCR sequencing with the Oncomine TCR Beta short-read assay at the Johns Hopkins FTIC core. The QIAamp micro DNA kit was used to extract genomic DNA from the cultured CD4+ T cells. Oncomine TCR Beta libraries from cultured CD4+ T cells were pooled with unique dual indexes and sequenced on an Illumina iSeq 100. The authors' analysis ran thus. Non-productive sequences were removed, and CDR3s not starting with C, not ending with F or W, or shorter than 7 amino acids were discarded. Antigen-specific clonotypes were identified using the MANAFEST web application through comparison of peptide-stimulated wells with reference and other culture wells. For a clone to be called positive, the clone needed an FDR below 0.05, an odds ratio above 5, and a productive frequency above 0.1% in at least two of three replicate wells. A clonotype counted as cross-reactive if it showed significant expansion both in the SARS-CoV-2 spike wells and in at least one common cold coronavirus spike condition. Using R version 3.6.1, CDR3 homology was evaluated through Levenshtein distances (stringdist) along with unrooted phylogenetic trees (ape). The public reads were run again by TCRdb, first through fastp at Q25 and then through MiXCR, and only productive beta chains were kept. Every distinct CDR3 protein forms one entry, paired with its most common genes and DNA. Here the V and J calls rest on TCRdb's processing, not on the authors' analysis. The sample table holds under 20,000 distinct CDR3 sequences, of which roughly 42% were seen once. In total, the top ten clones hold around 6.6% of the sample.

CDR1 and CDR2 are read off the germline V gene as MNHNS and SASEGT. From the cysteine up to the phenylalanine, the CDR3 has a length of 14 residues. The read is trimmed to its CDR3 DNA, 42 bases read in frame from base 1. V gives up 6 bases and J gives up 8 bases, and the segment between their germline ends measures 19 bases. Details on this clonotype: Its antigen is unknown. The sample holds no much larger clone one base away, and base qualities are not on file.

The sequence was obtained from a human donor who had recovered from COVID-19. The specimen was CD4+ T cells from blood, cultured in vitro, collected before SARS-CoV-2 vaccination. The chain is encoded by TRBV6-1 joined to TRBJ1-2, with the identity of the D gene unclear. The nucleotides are TGTGCCAGCAGAAACCAAGCCGGACGTGCAGGCTACACCTTC. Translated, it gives CASRNQAGRAGYTF.